A single sample gave rise to the 15 T cell receptor beta chains below, sequenced in a study of shared clonotypes between healthy human individuals. The method was immunoSEQ multiplex PCR; TCRdb's version includes in-frame clones alone and lacks a portion of them. The sample includes approximately 810,000 clones, 80% to 95% of them seen just once. Naive-designated CD8 cells lacked CD45RO, were positively enriched for CCR7, and omitted terminally differentiated effector memory CD45RA+ cells. Sequencing was carried out using naive CD8+ T cells sorted from blood. These receptors were obtained from a young man in good health.

This chain links TRBV28 with TRBJ2-5, with 9 bases identical to TRBD2. There are 21 residues in the CDR3. V shed 6 bases, J shed 5 bases, and the junction held 28 bases outside the gene matches. Germline V CDR1 and CDR2: MDHEN, SYDVKM. CDR3 in DNA: TGTGCCAGCAGCCCATTAGGTGGCAGGGATGAGCGGGAGGACGCCAGGGAGACCCAGTACTTC. Residues: CASSPLGGRDEREDARETQYF.

This clone came up a few times. The chain has TRBV10-1 and TRBJ1-1; 7 bases agree with TRBD1. CDR1 is WNHNN, CDR2 SYGVQD, per germline (reference sequence). The CDR3 contains 13 residues. V shed 5 bases and J 1 base; nucleotides not matched to a gene: 1. In nucleotides, the CDR3 is TGCGCCAGCAGTCCAGGGGGGAACACTGAAGCTTTCTTT. The encoded protein is CASSPGGNTEAFF.

The chain links TRBV11-3 to TRBJ2-7; TRBD2 matches at 8 bases. The germline V gene encodes CDR1 SGHNT and CDR2 YENEEA. The J segment lost 2 bases and the V segment lost 6 bases, leaving 18 bases of the junction unmatched. This CDR3 is 18 amino acids long. Here the CDR3 DNA reads TGTGCCAGCAGGTATACTTCCCCAAGCGGGAGTCGAACCTACGAGCAGTACTTC. Residues: CASRYTSPSGSRTYEQYF. Full variable domain (rest looked up from reference TRBV11-3 and TRBJ2-7): EAGVVQSPRYKIIEKKQPVAFWCNPISGHNTLYWYLQNLGQGPELLIRYENEEAVDDSQLPKDRFSAERLKGVDSTLKIQPAELGDSAVYLCASRYTSPSGSRTYEQYFGPGTRLTVT.

The chain uses TRBV7-9 and TRBJ2-5; TRBD2 might be the D (5 bases). V lost 2 bases and J lost 11, with 12 bases in between. Looked up from germline, CDR1 is SEHNR and CDR2 is FQNEAQ (reference sequence). The CDR3 runs to 12 residues. The CDR3 DNA reads TGTGCCAGCAGCTTAACCCTTTGGGAGCAGTACTTC. This codes for CASSLTLWEQYF.

This sequence joins TRBV4-1 and TRBJ2-1, with D perhaps TRBD1 or TRBD2 (5 bases each). Germline values: CDR1 MGHRA, CDR2 YSYEKL. V was shortened by 1 base and J by 3 bases, with 13 bases between the two germline ends. The CDR3 consists of 16 residues. The CDR3 DNA sequence: TGCGCCAGCAGCCAAGTGGGTGAGGGGCACTACAATGAGCAGTTCTTC. Translating it yields CASSQVGEGHYNEQFF.

The table lists this clone with a count of one. The CDR3 is CAISESSTATGELFF. The CDR3 DNA sequence: TGTGCCATCAGTGAGTCTTCGACTGCCACCGGGGAGCTGTTTTTT. The rearrangement uses TRBV10-3 and TRBJ2-2, with unresolved D. Germline-derived CDR1 and CDR2 are ENHRY and SYGVKD. The CDR3 has 15 residues. Trimming cost V 0 bases and J 4 bases, with 9 bases left between them.

The V gene is TRBV27, the J gene TRBJ2-7, with 9 bases that match TRBD1. CDR1 and CDR2 (germline): MNHEY, SMNVEV (reference sequence). This CDR3 is built from 13 residues. Trimming took 6 bases from V and 4 from J; bases not matched to a gene: 4. CDR3 loop: CASRPTGGYEQYF. CDR3 DNA sequence: TGTGCCAGCAGACCGACAGGGGGTTACGAGCAGTACTTC.

The chain couples TRBV9 to TRBJ1-3; D is unclear. Per germline, CDR1 SGDLS and CDR2 YYNGEE. V shed 2 bases and J shed 3 bases, with 21 bases lying between them. This CDR3 is built from 18 residues. DNA for the CDR3: TGTGCCAGCAGCGTGTTCGGCAGTACCTCTTTGATTGGAAACACCATATATTTT. Encoded protein: CASSVFGSTSLIGNTIYF.

This CDR3 reads CATKTGPANEKLFF. The CDR3 DNA reads as TGTGCCACCAAGACAGGACCCGCTAATGAAAAACTGTTTTTT. This chain links TRBV19 with TRBJ1-4; D might be TRBD1 (6 bases). This CDR3 has 14 residues. V was clipped by 10 bases and J by 3 bases, with 15 bases between them. Per germline, CDR1 LNHDA and CDR2 SQIVND (reference sequence).

The chain couples TRBV7-2 to TRBJ1-2, with D unresolved. CDR3 size: 15 residues. Germline V gene lookup returns CDR1 SGHTA and CDR2 FQGNSA. V gave up 2 bases and J gave up 0 bases, with 10 bases separating them. The CDR3 loop is CASSLSSEANYGYTF. The CDR3 DNA sequence: TGTGCCAGCAGCTTAAGCTCTGAAGCTAACTATGGCTACACCTTC.

The gene calls are TRBV6-1 and TRBJ1-1, with 8 bases matching TRBD1. The CDR3 covers 15 residues. From germline, CDR1 is MNHNS and CDR2 SASEGT. With V trimmed by 3 bases and J by 6 bases, 9 bases remained unmatched. Written as DNA, the CDR3 is TGTGCCAGCAGTGACCTTGGACAGGGCACGGCTGAAGCTTTCTTT. Translating it yields CASSDLGQGTAEAFF.

In the case of this clone: The same CDR3 is also encoded by other DNA sequences in this sample. The chain recombines TRBV19 with TRBJ1-1; D gene uncertain. Deletions cut 1 base from V and 3 bases from J, with 3 bases between. The CDR3 contains 12 residues. Germline values: CDR1 LNHDA, CDR2 SQIVND (reference sequence). This chain's CDR3 is CASSIGYTEAFF. As DNA, the CDR3 is TGTGCCAGTAGTATAGGGTACACTGAAGCTTTCTTT. Together with reference TRBV19 and TRBJ1-1, the CDR3 gives the full variable domain: DGGITQSPKYLFRKEGQNVTLSCEQNLNHDAMYWYRQDPGQGLRLIYYSQIVNDFQKGDIAEGYSVSREKKESFPLTVTSAQKNPTAFYLCASSIGYTEAFFGQGTRLTVV.

This sequence joins TRBV14 and TRBJ2-7, with 7 bases identical to TRBD2. The CDR3 runs 17 residues. In germline, CDR1 is SGHDN, CDR2 FVKESK. V gave up 0 bases and J gave up 1 base; unmatched junction bases: 9. The CDR3 protein is CASSQDYPGLPSYEQYF. CDR3 coding DNA: TGTGCCAGCAGCCAAGATTACCCGGGACTACCATCCTACGAGCAGTACTTC.

In its sample, this clone was seen once. CDR3 amino acids: CASSRPYNGAGTVTYEQYF. The CDR3 bases are TGCGCCAGCAGCCGCCCCTACAACGGTGCCGGGACAGTAACCTACGAGCAGTACTTC. The gene calls are TRBV5-1 and TRBJ2-7, with 7 bases matching TRBD1. This CDR3 has 19 amino acids. J was trimmed by 2 bases and V by 4 bases; bases with no gene match: 21. Germline V gene data show CDR1 as SGHRS and CDR2 as YFSETQ.

V is TRBV7-9 and J is TRBJ1-1; TRBD1 matches at 9 bases. The CDR3 spans 17 residues. Germline loops: CDR1 SEHNR, CDR2 FQNEAQ (reference sequence). The V gene end was trimmed by 4 bases and the J gene end by 3 bases; junction bases not matched to a gene: 12. CDR3 amino acids: CASSSSGTGWFDTEAFF. Here the CDR3 DNA reads TGTGCCAGCAGCTCTTCCGGGACAGGGTGGTTTGACACTGAAGCTTTCTTT. Filled out from reference TRBV7-9 and TRBJ1-1, the complete variable domain reads DTGVSQNPRHKITKRGQNVTFRCDPISEHNRLYWYRQTLGQGPEFLTYFQNEAQLEKSRLLSDRFSAERPKGSFSTLEIQRTEQGDSAMYLCASSSSGTGWFDTEAFFGQGTRLTVV.